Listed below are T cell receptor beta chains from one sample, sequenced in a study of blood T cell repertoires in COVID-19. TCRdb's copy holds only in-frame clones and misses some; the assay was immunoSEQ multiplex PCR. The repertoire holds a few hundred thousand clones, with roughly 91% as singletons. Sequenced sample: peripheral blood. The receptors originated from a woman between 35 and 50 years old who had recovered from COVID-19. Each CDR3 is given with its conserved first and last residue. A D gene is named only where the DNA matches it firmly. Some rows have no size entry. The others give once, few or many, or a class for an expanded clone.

CASSPRTAYYNEQFF TGTGCCAGCAGCCCCAGGACAGCATATTACAATGAGCAGTTCTTC NA TRBV6-6 15 NA TRBJ2-1
CASSTIRLAGGAEQFF TGTGCCAGCAGCACCATCCGACTAGCGGGAGGTGCTGAGCAGTTCTTC NA TRBV11-2 16 TRBD2 TRBJ2-1
CASSLGGPGLAVSYEQYF TGTGCCAGCAGCTTGGGGGGGCCGGGACTAGCGGTTTCCTACGAGCAGTACTTC NA TRBV5-6 18 TRBD2 TRBJ2-7
CASSPRRGDPQETQYF TGTGCCAGCAGCCCCCGACGGGGGGACCCGCAAGAGACCCAGTACTTC NA TRBV3-1/TRBV3-2 16 TRBD2 TRBJ2-5
CASRVRDTEAFF TGTGCCAGCAGGGTGAGGGACACTGAAGCTTTCTTT NA TRBV5-8 12 NA TRBJ1-1
CSAGGWGTF TGCAGTGCCGGGGGGTGGGGCACCTTC NA TRBV20-1 9 NA TRBJ1-2
CSVAQGNTEAFF TGCAGCGTGGCCCAGGGAAACACTGAAGCTTTCTTT NA TRBV29-1 12 NA TRBJ1-1
CASSTPLGSLRDGYTF TGTGCCAGTAGTACCCCCCTTGGCTCCCTGCGGGATGGCTACACCTTC NA TRBV19 16 NA TRBJ1-2
CASSPQGAGGYTF TGTGCCAGCAGCCCCCAGGGGGCGGGGGGCTACACCTTC few TRBV2 13 TRBD1 TRBJ1-2
CASSLWREVAGELFF TGTGCCAGCAGCTTATGGCGGGAGGTCGCCGGGGAGCTGTTTTTT NA TRBV7-2 15 TRBD2 TRBJ2-2
CASSQAPAGEGFF TGTGCCAGCAGCCAAGCCCCAGCGGGAGAGGGGTTCTTC NA TRBV3-1/TRBV3-2 13 TRBD2 TRBJ2-1
CASSPPGLAGTYEQYF TGTGCCAGCTCACCACCGGGACTAGCGGGGACCTACGAGCAGTACTTC NA TRBV18 16 TRBD2 TRBJ2-7
CASSPSGGGETQYF TGTGCCAGCAGCCCCAGCGGGGGCGGGGAGACCCAGTACTTC NA TRBV9 14 TRBD2 TRBJ2-5
CASSEGPSGYTF TGTGCCAGCAGCGAGGGGCCTTCGGGCTACACCTTC NA TRBV9 12 NA TRBJ1-2
CASSDPPGTEKLFF TGCGCCAGCAGCGACCCCCCCGGGACAGAAAAACTGTTTTTT NA TRBV5-1 14 NA TRBJ1-4
CASSLAPGGSLSEQFF TGTGCCAGCAGCTTAGCGCCTGGCGGGAGCTTATCTGAGCAGTTCTTC once TRBV7-8 16 TRBD2 TRBJ2-1
CASSYGARSEQFF TGTGCCAGCAGTTACGGGGCCCGGAGTGAGCAGTTCTTC NA TRBV6-2/TRBV6-3 13 NA TRBJ2-1
CASSQGLAWGTDTQYF TGCGCCAGCAGCCAAGGACTAGCGTGGGGCACAGATACGCAGTATTTT NA TRBV4-3 16 TRBD2 TRBJ2-3
CASSKRTAEGPDTQYF TGTGCCAGCTCAAAACGGACAGCCGAGGGGCCAGATACGCAGTATTTT NA TRBV18 16 NA TRBJ2-3
CASSSDRVRYGYTF TGTGCCAGCAGCTCCGACAGGGTACGCTATGGCTACACCTTC NA TRBV7-9 14 TRBD1 TRBJ1-2
CASSLVGSEKLFF TGTGCCAGCAGTTTGGTGGGGAGTGAAAAACTGTTTTTT NA TRBV12-3/TRBV12-4 13 NA TRBJ1-4
CASSPTPTSGSTDTQYF TGTGCCAGCTCACCAACCCCAACTAGCGGGAGCACAGATACGCAGTATTTT NA TRBV18 17 TRBD2 TRBJ2-3
CASTQGWAGELFF TGTGCCAGCACGCAGGGTTGGGCCGGGGAGCTGTTTTTT NA TRBV12-3/TRBV12-4 13 NA TRBJ2-2
CASSPLAGVEQFF TGTGCCAGCAGCCCCCTAGCGGGAGTTGAGCAGTTCTTC NA TRBV3-1/TRBV3-2 13 TRBD2 TRBJ2-1
CASTDTGSAPGELFF TGCGCCAGCACCGACACAGGGAGTGCCCCCGGGGAGCTGTTTTTT once TRBV5-1 15 NA TRBJ2-2
CASSPSDRDEKLFF TGTGCCAGCAGCCCGAGCGACAGGGATGAAAAACTGTTTTTT NA TRBV7-9 14 TRBD1 TRBJ1-4
CASSTRGRRNQPQHF TGTGCCAGCAGCACGCGAGGGCGGCGCAATCAGCCCCAGCATTTT NA TRBV6-5 15 NA TRBJ1-5
CASSQGLAPQFF TGTGCCAGCAGCCAAGGACTAGCCCCTCAGTTCTTC NA TRBV14 12 TRBD2 TRBJ2-1
CATSRAGSGSSSYEQYF TGTGCCACCAGCAGAGCCGGAAGCGGGTCCAGCTCCTACGAGCAGTACTTC NA TRBV15 17 NA TRBJ2-7
CSVRTGGTDTQYF TGCAGCGTCAGGACAGGGGGCACAGATACGCAGTATTTT NA TRBV29-1 13 TRBD1 TRBJ2-3